Shown below are 18 T cell receptor beta chains from a single sample sequenced in a study of regulatory T cells in long-lasting Graves disease listed by TCRdb under 2021. This specimen's time point label, per the study, means: newly diagnosed GD, antithyroid drugs for less than 3 months. For both TCR sequencing and RNA sequencing, RNA was extracted from PBMCs in TRIzol. Libraries were constructed by multiplex PCR. Sequencing used an Illumina HiSeq 4000. TCR beta libraries were built with iRepertoire HTBI primers and Arm-PCR amplification of CDR3 regions. TCRdb itself trimmed the public reads at Q25 with fastp, ran MiXCR and retained productive beta chains. Entries are consolidated by CDR3 protein sequence, retaining the most common genes and DNA. The sample yields roughly 610,000 distinct CDR3 sequences; roughly 16% were counted once. Together, the top ten hold 18% of the sample. The data were also submitted as part of a second study, on T cells in Graves' hyperthyroidism and ophthalmopathy.

Material: peripheral blood mononuclear cells (PBMCs), obtained at new diagnosis, from a patient treated with antithyroid drugs. Receptors were obtained from a woman aged 25 to 39 with Graves disease. Donor details come from another sample of the same person, matched by shared clones.

The chain couples TRBV6-9 to TRBJ2-7, with 9 bases matching TRBD1. Germline assignment: CDR1 MNHGY and CDR2 SVAAGI. The CDR3 is 14 amino acids. V shed 3 bases, J shed 6 bases, and the junction held 6 bases outside the gene matches. The CDR3: CASSYGTGYSEQYF. The CDR3 bases are TGTGCCAGCAGTTACGGGACAGGGTATAGCGAGCAGTACTTC.

Concerning this clonotype itself: A much larger clone lies a single base off, so this may be a read error. This is likely a read error, given that the CDR3 carries no conserved phenylalanine or tryptophan at its end. CDR3 sequence (DNA): TGTGCCAGCAGTTTTCCGGAGTGGGGCGACCTCGGCACCGGGGAGCTGTTTTCT. Translated: CASSFPEWGDLGTGELFS. This chain connects TRBV28 to TRBJ2-2; weak D call: TRBD1 (5 bases). The germline V gene has CDR1 MDHEN and CDR2 SYDVKM. The CDR3 length is 18 residues. V lost 3 bases to trimming and J lost 4 bases, with 21 bases between them.

The chain uses TRBV30 and TRBJ2-7; tentatively, D is TRBD1 (5 bases). The length of the CDR3 is 13 residues. Germline values: CDR1 GTSNPN, CDR2 SVGIG (reference sequence). Trimming took 0 bases from V and 3 from J, leaving 9 bases between them. The CDR3 is CAWSVGHYYEQYF. CDR3 sequence (DNA): TGTGCCTGGAGTGTAGGACACTACTACGAGCAGTACTTC.

This clonotype has just one count. This sequence joins TRBV3-1 and TRBJ1-3; D is ambiguous. The CDR3 contains 15 residues. CDR1 and CDR2 from the germline V gene are LGHDT and YNNKEL (reference sequence). V was cut by 5 bases and J by 0 bases, with 11 bases left in between. DNA of the CDR3: TGTGCCAGCAGCAACGCCGGGATCTCTGGAAACACCATATATTTT. Protein: CASSNAGISGNTIYF.

This clonotype was seen only a few times. The rearrangement uses TRBV6-2 or TRBV6-3 and TRBJ2-2; D uncertain. In germline, CDR1 is MNHEY, CDR2 SVGEGT. V was shortened by 0 bases and J by 2 bases, with 7 bases between the two germline ends. The CDR3 loop spans 15 amino acids. CDR3: CASSYSLENTGELFF. The CDR3 DNA sequence: TGTGCCAGCAGTTACTCGTTAGAAAACACCGGGGAGCTGTTTTTT.

The rearrangement links TRBV19 to TRBJ2-5; 7 nucleotides agree with TRBD1. After removal of 5 bases from V and 4 bases from J, the junction contained 7 bases not matched to a gene. This CDR3 has 14 residues. CDR1 and CDR2 (germline): LNHDA, SQIVND (reference sequence). This chain's CDR3 is CASSAGTARETQYF. CDR3 DNA: TGTGCCAGTAGTGCCGGGACAGCCCGAGAGACCCAGTACTTC.

The table lists this clonotype with a few counts. This chain connects TRBV5-5 to TRBJ1-6; D ambiguous. The CDR3 consists of 15 residues. Trimming removed 2 bases at V and 2 bases at J, with 8 bases between. Germline lookup yields CDR1 SGHKS and CDR2 YYEKEE (reference sequence). CDR3 amino acids: CASSLAAAYNSPLHF. The CDR3, as DNA: TGTGCCAGCAGCTTAGCCGCCGCCTATAATTCACCCCTCCACTTT.

This clonotype was seen repeatedly, ten times or more. This chain connects TRBV28 to TRBJ2-2, with 13 positions matching TRBD2. V was clipped by 4 bases and J by 3 bases; unmatched bases: 5. The CDR3 runs 17 residues. The germline V gene has CDR1 MDHEN and CDR2 SYDVKM. This CDR3 reads CASSWTSGSVDTGELFF. The CDR3 nucleotides read TGTGCCAGCAGTTGGACTAGCGGGAGTGTTGACACCGGGGAGCTGTTTTTT.

This clonotype showed up many times. This rearrangement joins TRBV7-8 to TRBJ1-1; D not resolved. V lost 0 bases to trimming and J lost 1 base, with 6 bases between them. Germline V gives CDR1 SGHVS, CDR2 FQNEAQ. The length of the CDR3 is 14 residues. As DNA, the CDR3 is TGTGCCAGCAGCTTAGCGCGGCCGAACACTGAAGCTTTCTTT. Residues: CASSLARPNTEAFF.

This clonotype has a count of ten or more. The chain joins TRBV12-3 or TRBV12-4 to TRBJ2-1, with TRBD1 matching 12 bases. Unmatched junction bases numbered 12, after V lost 6 bases and J lost 0 bases. This CDR3 region has 19 residues. The CDR3 sequence: CASRNVGQGALSSYNEQFF. The CDR3 bases are TGTGCCAGCAGGAACGTGGGACAGGGGGCCTTGAGCTCCTACAATGAGCAGTTCTTC.

This clonotype has a handful of counts. In DNA, the CDR3 is TGTGCCAGCAGCCGGGACAGGGAGATCACCTATGGCTACACCTTC. Translating it yields CASSRDREITYGYTF. This chain links TRBV11-2 with TRBJ1-2; 9 nucleotides align to TRBD1. Germline V CDR1 and CDR2: SGHAT, FQNNGV. J gave up 4 bases and V 5 bases, and 8 bases lay outside the gene matches. The CDR3 runs 15 residues.

In this sample, this clonotype turned up many times. This sequence joins TRBV6-1 and TRBJ1-5, with 8 positions matching TRBD1. CDR3 size: 15 residues. Germline V lookup: CDR1 MNHNS, CDR2 SASEGT. V was clipped by 6 bases and J by 2 bases; unmatched bases: 6. DNA for the CDR3: TGTGCCAGCAGGCCCGACAGGGGAGGCAATCAGCCCCAGCATTTT. Residues: CASRPDRGGNQPQHF.

This clonotype has ten or more counts. The chain links TRBV6-1 to TRBJ2-2; D ambiguous. V was cut by 5 bases and J by 2 bases, with 6 bases left in between. CDR1 MNHNS and CDR2 SASEGT come from the germline V gene. This CDR3 has 13 amino acids. The CDR3 DNA reads as TGTGCCAGCAGTCGACATAACACCGGGGAGCTGTTTTTT. Protein: CASSRHNTGELFF.

Concerning this clonotype: One base away lies a much larger clone, so this may be a sequencing read error. This chain links TRBV30 with TRBJ1-2; possible D gene TRBD1, 5 bases. This CDR3 has 12 amino acids. The germline CDR1 and CDR2 sequences are GTSNPN and SVGIG (reference sequence). DNA of the CDR3: TGTGCCTGGAGTGGCAGGGACTATGGCTGCACCTTC. This gives the protein CAWSGRDYGCTF.

This clonotype was picked up many times. The V and J genes are TRBV11-2 and TRBJ2-1; 11 bases align to TRBD1. V shed 5 bases, J shed 5 bases, and the junction held 8 bases outside the gene matches. CDR3 length: 16 amino acids. From germline, CDR1 is SGHAT and CDR2 FQNNGV. The CDR3 sequence is CASSTRDRGWDNEQFF. CDR3 DNA: TGTGCCAGCAGCACACGGGACAGGGGGTGGGACAATGAGCAGTTCTTC.

This clonotype appeared a few times. V is TRBV10-3 and J is TRBJ1-2; D possibly corresponds to TRBD1 (6 bases). The CDR3 has 13 amino acids. Trimming removed 2 bases from V and 5 bases from J, with 9 bases in between. Germline values: CDR1 ENHRY, CDR2 SYGVKD. As DNA, the CDR3 is TGTGCCATCAGTGAGCAGGGGCCTTATGGCTACACCTTC. This sequence encodes CAISEQGPYGYTF.

This clonotype was picked up a small number of times. The CDR3 DNA reads as TGCAGCGTTGGGCGACGGGGCACCTACAATGAGCAGTTCTTC. Residues: CSVGRRGTYNEQFF. V and J are TRBV29-1 and TRBJ2-1, with D possibly being TRBD1 or TRBD2 (5 bases each). The CDR3 sequence is 14 residues long. CDR1 and CDR2 from the germline V gene are SQVTM and ANQGSEA. The V end was cut by 4 bases, the J end by 2 bases, with 12 bases between.

Ten or more counts support this clonotype. V and J are TRBV28 and TRBJ2-5; D remains ambiguous. This CDR3 has 14 residues. Trimming stripped 2 bases from V and 2 bases from J, with 9 bases between. The germline V gene has CDR1 MDHEN and CDR2 SYDVKM. CDR3 amino acids: CASSLPRLQETQYF. The CDR3 coding sequence is TGTGCCAGCAGTTTACCTCGGCTTCAAGAGACCCAGTACTTC.